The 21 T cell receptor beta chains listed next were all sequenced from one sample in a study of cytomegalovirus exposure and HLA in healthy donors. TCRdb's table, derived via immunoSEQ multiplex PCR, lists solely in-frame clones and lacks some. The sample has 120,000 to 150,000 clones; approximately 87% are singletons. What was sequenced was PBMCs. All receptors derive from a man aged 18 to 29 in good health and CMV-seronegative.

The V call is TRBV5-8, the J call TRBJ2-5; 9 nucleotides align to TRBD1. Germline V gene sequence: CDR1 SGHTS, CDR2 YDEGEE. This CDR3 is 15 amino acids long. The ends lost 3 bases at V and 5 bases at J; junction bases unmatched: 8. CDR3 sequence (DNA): TGTGCCAGCAGCTACCGGGACAGGGTGTCGGAGACCCAGTACTTC. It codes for CASSYRDRVSETQYF.

CDR3 sequence: CASRDTDYEQYF. Written as DNA, the CDR3 is TGTGCCAGCAGAGACACCGACTACGAGCAGTACTTC. The rearrangement joins TRBV6-1 to TRBJ2-7; D is unresolved. Trimming stripped 6 bases from V and 3 bases from J, with 9 bases between. CDR1 MNHNS and CDR2 SASEGT come from the germline V gene. The CDR3 has 12 residues.

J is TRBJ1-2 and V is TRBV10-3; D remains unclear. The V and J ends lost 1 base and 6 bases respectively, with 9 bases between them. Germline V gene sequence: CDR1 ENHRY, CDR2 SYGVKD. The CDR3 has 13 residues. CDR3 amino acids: CAISELMADGYTF. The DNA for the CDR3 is TGTGCCATCAGTGAGTTGATGGCTGATGGCTACACCTTC.

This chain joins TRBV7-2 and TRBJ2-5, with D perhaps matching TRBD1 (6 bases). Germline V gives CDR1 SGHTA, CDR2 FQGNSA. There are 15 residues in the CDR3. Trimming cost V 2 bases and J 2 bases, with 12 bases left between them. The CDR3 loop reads CASSLNGQLQETQYF. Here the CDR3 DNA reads TGTGCCAGCAGCTTAAACGGACAGTTACAAGAGACCCAGTACTTC.

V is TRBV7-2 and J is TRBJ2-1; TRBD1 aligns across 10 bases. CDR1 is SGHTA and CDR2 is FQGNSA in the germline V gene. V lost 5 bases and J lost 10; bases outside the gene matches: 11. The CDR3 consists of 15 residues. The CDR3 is CASSNRDRGSPEQFF. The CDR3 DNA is TGTGCCAGCAGCAACCGGGACAGGGGTTCACCCGAGCAGTTCTTC.

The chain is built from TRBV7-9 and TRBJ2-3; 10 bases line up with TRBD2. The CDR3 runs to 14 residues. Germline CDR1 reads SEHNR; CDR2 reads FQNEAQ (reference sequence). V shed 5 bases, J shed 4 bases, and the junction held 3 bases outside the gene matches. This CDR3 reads CASSLSGGADTQYF. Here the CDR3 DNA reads TGTGCCAGCAGCCTGAGCGGGGGGGCAGATACGCAGTATTTT.

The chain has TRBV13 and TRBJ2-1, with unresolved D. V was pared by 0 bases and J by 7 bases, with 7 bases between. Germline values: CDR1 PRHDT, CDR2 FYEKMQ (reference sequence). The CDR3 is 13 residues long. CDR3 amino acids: CASSLGGGNEQFF. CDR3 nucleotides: TGTGCCAGCAGCTTAGGCGGCGGAAATGAGCAGTTCTTC.

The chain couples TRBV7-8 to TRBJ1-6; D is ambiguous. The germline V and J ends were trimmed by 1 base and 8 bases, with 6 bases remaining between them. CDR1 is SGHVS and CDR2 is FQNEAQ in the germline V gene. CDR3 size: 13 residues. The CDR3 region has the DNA TGTGCCAGCAGCTTAGGTGCAGATTCACCCCTCCACTTT. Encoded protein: CASSLGADSPLHF.

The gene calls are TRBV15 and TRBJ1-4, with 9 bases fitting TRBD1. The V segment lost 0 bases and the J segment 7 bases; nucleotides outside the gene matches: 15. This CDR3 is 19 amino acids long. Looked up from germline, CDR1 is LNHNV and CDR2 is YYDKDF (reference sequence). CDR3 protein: CATSRDRDGQGPSSEKLFF. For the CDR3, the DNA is TGTGCCACCAGCAGAGATAGGGATGGACAGGGGCCTTCTAGTGAAAAACTGTTTTTT.

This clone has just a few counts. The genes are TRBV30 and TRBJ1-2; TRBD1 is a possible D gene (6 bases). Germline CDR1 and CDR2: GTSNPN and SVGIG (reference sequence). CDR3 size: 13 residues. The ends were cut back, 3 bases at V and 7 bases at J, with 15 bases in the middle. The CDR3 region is CAWSGGGEAGYTF. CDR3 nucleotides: TGTGCCTGGAGCGGAGGGGGGGAGGCTGGCTACACCTTC.

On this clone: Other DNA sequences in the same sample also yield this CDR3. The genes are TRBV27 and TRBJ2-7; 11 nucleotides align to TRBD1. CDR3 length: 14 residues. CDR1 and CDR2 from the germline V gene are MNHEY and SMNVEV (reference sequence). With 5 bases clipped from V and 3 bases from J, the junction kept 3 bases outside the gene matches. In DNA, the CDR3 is TGTGCCAGCAGTCCAGGGACAGGGGGCTACGAGCAGTACTTC. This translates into CASSPGTGGYEQYF.

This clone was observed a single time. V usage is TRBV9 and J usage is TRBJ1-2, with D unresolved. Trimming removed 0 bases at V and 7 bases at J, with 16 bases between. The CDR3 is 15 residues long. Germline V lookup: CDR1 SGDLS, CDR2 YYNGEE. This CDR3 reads CASSVGSGGGRGYTF. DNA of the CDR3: TGTGCCAGCAGCGTAGGATCAGGAGGTGGCCGTGGCTACACCTTC. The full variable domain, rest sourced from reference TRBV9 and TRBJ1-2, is DSGVTQTPKHLITATGQRVTLRCSPRSGDLSVYWYQQSLDQGLQFLIQYYNGEERAKGNILERFSAQQFPDLHSELNLSSLELGDSALYFCASSVGSGGGRGYTFGSGTRLTVV.

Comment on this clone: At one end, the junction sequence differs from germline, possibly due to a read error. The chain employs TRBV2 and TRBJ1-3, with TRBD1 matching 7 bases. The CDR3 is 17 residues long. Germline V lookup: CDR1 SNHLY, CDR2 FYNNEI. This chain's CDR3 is CASTSRTGVLSRNTIYF. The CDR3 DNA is TGTGCCAGCACCTCAAGAACAGGGGTCCTCTCTAGAAACACCATATATTTT.

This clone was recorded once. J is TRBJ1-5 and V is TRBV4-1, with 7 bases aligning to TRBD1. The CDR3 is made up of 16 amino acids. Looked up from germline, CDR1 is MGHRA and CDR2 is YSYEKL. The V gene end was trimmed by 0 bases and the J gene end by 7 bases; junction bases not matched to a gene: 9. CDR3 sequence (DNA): TGCGCCAGCAGCCAAGATCATGACAGGGTAGGCCAGCCCCAGCATTTT. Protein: CASSQDHDRVGQPQHF.

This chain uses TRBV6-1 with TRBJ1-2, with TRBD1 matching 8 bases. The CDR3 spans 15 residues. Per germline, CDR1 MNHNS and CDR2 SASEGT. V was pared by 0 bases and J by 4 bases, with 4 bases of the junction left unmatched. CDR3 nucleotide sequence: TGTGCCAGCAGTGAAGCCCAGGGGGCTAGCTATGGCTACACCTTC. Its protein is CASSEAQGASYGYTF.

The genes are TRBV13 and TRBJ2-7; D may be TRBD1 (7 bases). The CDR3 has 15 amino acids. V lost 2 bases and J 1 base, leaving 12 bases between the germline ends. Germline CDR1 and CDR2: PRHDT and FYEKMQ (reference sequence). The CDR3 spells CASSLSSGGSYEQYF. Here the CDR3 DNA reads TGTGCCAGCAGCTTATCCTCAGGGGGGTCCTACGAGCAGTACTTC.

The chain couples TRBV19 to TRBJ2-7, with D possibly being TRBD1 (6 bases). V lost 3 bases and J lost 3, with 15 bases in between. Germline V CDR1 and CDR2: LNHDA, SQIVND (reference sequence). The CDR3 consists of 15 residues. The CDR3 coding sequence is TGTGCCAGTAGTATGGGTGCAGGGGCCAGCTACGAGCAGTACTTC. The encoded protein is CASSMGAGASYEQYF.

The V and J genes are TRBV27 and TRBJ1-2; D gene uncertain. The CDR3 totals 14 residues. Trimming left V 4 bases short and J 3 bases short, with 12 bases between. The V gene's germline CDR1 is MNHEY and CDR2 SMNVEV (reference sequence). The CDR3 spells CASSSNQVYYGYTF. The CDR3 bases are TGTGCCAGCAGTTCCAATCAGGTTTACTATGGCTACACCTTC.

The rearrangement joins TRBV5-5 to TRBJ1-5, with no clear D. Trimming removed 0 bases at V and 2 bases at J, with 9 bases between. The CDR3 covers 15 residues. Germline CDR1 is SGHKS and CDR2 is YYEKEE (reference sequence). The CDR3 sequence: CASSLGVRGNQPQHF. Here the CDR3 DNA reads TGTGCCAGCAGCTTGGGGGTTCGGGGCAATCAGCCCCAGCATTTT.

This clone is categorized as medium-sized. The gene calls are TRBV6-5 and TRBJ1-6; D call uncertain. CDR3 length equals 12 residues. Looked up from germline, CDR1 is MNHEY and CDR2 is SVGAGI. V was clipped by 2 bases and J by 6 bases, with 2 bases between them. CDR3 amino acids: CASSYLNSPLHF. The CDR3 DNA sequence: TGTGCCAGCAGTTACCTTAATTCACCCCTCCACTTT.

The CDR3 sequence: CASSFSGESNQPQHF. The CDR3 bases are TGTGCCAGCAGTTTTTCGGGGGAAAGCAATCAGCCCCAGCATTTT. The chain uses TRBV27 and TRBJ1-5; D perhaps matches TRBD1 (5 bases). Germline V gene data show CDR1 as MNHEY and CDR2 as SMNVEV (reference sequence). This CDR3 comprises 15 residues. The V and J ends lost 3 bases and 1 base respectively, with 10 bases between them.